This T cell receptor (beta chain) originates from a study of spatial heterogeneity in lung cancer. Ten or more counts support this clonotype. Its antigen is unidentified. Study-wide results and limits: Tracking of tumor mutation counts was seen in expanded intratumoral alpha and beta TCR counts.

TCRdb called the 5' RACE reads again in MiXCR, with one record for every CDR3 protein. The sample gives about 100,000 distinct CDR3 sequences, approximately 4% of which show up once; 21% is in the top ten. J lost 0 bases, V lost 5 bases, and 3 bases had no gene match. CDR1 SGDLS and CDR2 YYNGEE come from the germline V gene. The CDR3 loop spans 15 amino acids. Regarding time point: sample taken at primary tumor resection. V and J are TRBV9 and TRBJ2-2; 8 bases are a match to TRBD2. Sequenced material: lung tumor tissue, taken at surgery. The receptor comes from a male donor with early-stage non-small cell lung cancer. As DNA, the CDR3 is TGTGCCAGCAGTTTAGCGGGGACGAACACCGGGGAGCTGTTTTTT. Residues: CASSLAGTNTGELFF.